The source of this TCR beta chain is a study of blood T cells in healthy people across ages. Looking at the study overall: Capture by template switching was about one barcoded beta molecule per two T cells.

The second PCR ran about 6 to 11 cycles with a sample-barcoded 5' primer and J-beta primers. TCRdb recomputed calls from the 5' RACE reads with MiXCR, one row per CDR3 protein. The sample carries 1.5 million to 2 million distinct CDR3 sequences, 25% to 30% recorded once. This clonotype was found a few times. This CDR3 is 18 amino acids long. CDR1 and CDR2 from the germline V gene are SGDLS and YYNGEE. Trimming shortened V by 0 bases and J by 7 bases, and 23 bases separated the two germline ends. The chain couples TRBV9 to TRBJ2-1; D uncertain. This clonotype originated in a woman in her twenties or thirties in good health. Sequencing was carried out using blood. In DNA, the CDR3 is TGTGCCAGCAGCGTAGAGGAGTGGGTGGCAGGTGTAAGGAATGAGCAGTTCTTC. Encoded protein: CASSVEEWVAGVRNEQFF. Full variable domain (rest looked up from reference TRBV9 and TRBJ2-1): DSGVTQTPKHLITATGQRVTLRCSPRSGDLSVYWYQQSLDQGLQFLIQYYNGEERAKGNILERFSAQQFPDLHSELNLSSLELGDSALYFCASSVEEWVAGVRNEQFFGPGTRLTVL.